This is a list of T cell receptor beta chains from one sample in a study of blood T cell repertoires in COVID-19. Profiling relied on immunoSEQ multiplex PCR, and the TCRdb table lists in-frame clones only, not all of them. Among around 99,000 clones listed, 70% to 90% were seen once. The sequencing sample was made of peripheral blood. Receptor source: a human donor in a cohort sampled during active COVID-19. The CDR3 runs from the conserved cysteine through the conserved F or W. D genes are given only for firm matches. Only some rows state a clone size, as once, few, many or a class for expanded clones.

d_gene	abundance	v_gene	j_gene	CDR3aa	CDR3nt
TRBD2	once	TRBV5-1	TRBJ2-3	CASSWEVTSGYTDTQYF	TGCGCCAGCAGCTGGGAAGTGACTAGCGGGTACACAGATACGCAGTATTTT
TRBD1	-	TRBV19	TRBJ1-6	CASHRDRDNSPLHF	TGTGCCAGTCACCGGGACAGGGACAATTCACCCCTCCACTTT
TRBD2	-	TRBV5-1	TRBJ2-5	CASSLDGTSSVTQYF	TGCGCCAGCAGCTTGGACGGGACTAGCAGCGTGACCCAGTACTTC
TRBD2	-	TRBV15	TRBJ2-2	CATSSVGREGPSRELFF	TGTGCCACCAGCAGCGTTGGGCGGGAGGGCCCTTCGAGGGAGCTGTTTTTT
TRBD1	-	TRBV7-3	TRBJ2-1	CASSIRQGHEQFF	TGTGCCAGCAGCATCCGACAGGGACATGAGCAGTTCTTC
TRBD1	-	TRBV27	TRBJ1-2	CASTSGQGDYGYTF	TGTGCCAGCACCAGTGGACAGGGAGACTATGGCTACACCTTC
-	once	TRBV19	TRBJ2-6	CASSPLASGANVLTF	TGTGCCAGTAGTCCCCTAGCCTCTGGGGCCAACGTCCTGACTTTC
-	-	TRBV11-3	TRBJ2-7	CASSLVRGSYEQYF	TGTGCCAGCAGCTTAGTCCGGGGCTCCTACGAGCAGTACTTC
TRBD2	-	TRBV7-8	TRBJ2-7	CASSLVDRLGGSAGEQYF	TGTGCCAGCAGCTTAGTCGATCGTCTCGGGGGGTCTGCGGGCGAGCAGTACTTC
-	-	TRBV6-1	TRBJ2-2	CASSEPGGPELFF	TGTGCCAGCAGTGAACCCGGGGGGCCGGAGCTGTTTTTT
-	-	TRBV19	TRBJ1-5	CASSIRREGQPQHF	TGTGCCAGTAGTATTCGCAGGGAAGGGCAGCCCCAGCATTTT
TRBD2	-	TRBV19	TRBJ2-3	CASSPGGRATDTQYF	TGTGCCAGTAGTCCGGGCGGGAGGGCTACAGATACGCAGTATTTT